This T cell receptor beta chain comes out of a study of long-term antiretroviral therapy in people with HIV. Findings of the study overall: Viral resistance, ART adherence and therapy changes all lacked available data.

It was version v3.0 of the immunoSEQ assay that was run at survey level. Clones were sequenced by immunoSEQ multiplex PCR, and TCRdb holds only the in-frame ones, with some missing. This table has 20,000 to 25,000 clones, more than 75% appearing once. The V and J ends lost 5 bases and 4 bases respectively, with 8 bases between them. This CDR3 region has 12 residues. CDR1 and CDR2 from the germline V gene are MNHEY and SVGAGI. On this clone itself: Antigen: not known. Other DNA sequences from this sample encode an identical CDR3 as well.

The receptor was derived from a man aged 55 to 70 with HIV. The chain couples TRBV6-5 to TRBJ1-2; D gene unclear. The source was unsorted PBMCs, collected 2.3 years after starting antiretroviral therapy. CDR3 in DNA: TGTGCCAGCAGTCCCACGGGCTATGGCTACACCTTC. Translating gives CASSPTGYGYTF.